The 11 T cell receptor beta chains below all came from one sample that was sequenced in a study of blood T cells in healthy people across ages. Then a second PCR, running about 7 to 11 cycles, was carried out with a sample-barcoded 5' primer and a J-beta primer mix. From the 5' RACE reads, TCRdb called clonotypes with MiXCR, one entry per CDR3 protein. The sample includes around 520,000 distinct CDR3 sequences, over 25% of them seen just once. This sample also appeared in a second study, on T cells of mothers and their children.

The sequenced sample consisted of blood. These receptor sequences come from a boy aged 2 to 10 in good health.

The chain is built from TRBV12-3 or TRBV12-4 and TRBJ2-5; D unresolved. Trimming stripped 0 bases from V and 7 bases from J, with 15 bases between. This CDR3 is 15 amino acids long. The DNA of the CDR3 is TGTGCCAGCAGTTTAGCGATAGTAGGGCGGATGACCCAGTACTTC. Translating gives CASSLAIVGRMTQYF.

This clonotype was observed a few times. CDR3: CASSSRLAGPQETQYF. The CDR3 DNA sequence: TGTGCCAGCAGCTCCCGACTAGCGGGTCCCCAAGAGACCCAGTACTTC. The rearrangement joins TRBV7-9 to TRBJ2-5; 10 bases align to TRBD2. Germline V lookup: CDR1 SEHNR, CDR2 FQNEAQ (reference sequence). Unmatched junction bases numbered 6, after V lost 4 bases and J lost 1 base. CDR3 length equals 16 residues.

This clonotype was counted only a few times. Here the CDR3 reads CASSLERGDEQYF. The CDR3 region has the DNA TGTGCCAGCAGCTTGGAAAGGGGGGACGAGCAGTACTTC. The chain combines TRBV5-4 with TRBJ2-7, with D perhaps assigned TRBD1 or TRBD2 (6 bases each). The CDR3 extends over 13 amino acids. V shed 0 bases and J shed 5 bases, with 9 bases lying between them. The germline gives CDR1 SGHNT, CDR2 YYREEE (reference sequence). Full variable domain (outside the CDR3, taken from reference TRBV5-4 and TRBJ2-7): ETGVTQSPTHLIKTRGQQVTLRCSSQSGHNTVSWYQQALGQGPQFIFQYYREEENGRGNFPPRFSGLQFPNYSSELNVNALELDDSALYLCASSLERGDEQYFGPGTRLTVT.

The chain has TRBV12-3 or TRBV12-4 and TRBJ2-5, with 14 positions matching TRBD2. The J call could be wrong; TRBJ2-1 is a better fit for the DNA end. This CDR3 comprises 18 residues. This chain's CDR3 is CASSFFPGLAGVHNEQFF. In DNA form, the CDR3 reads TGTGCCAGCAGTTTTTTCCCGGGACTAGCGGGAGTCCACAATGAGCAGTTCTTC.

This clonotype was counted between two and nine times. This chain uses TRBV3-1 with TRBJ1-1; D remains ambiguous. The CDR3 runs to 12 residues. The V end lost 2 bases, the J end lost 5 bases, and 6 bases lay between the germline ends. In germline, CDR1 is LGHDT, CDR2 YNNKEL (reference sequence). DNA for the CDR3: TGTGCCAGCAGCCAACTATCAACTGAAGCTTTCTTT. This translates into CASSQLSTEAFF.

The chain recombines TRBV7-2 with TRBJ2-1, with 9 nucleotides matching TRBD1. There are 14 residues in the CDR3. From germline, CDR1 is SGHTA and CDR2 FQGNSA. Trimming took 5 bases from V and 5 from J; bases not matched to a gene: 4. The CDR3 protein is CASSPRTGDNEQFF. The CDR3 region has the DNA TGTGCCAGCAGCCCCCGGACAGGGGACAATGAGCAGTTCTTC.

A note on this clonotype: The junction and the germline gene differ at one end; a read error may be behind it. The chain couples TRBV6-1 to TRBJ2-4, with 7 nucleotides matching TRBD2. The CDR3 is 16 residues long. Per the germline V gene, CDR1 is MNHNS and CDR2 is SASEGT. This CDR3 reads CAGSSPGPGGKNIQYF. CDR3 in DNA: TGTGCCGGCAGCAGCCCGGGCCCGGGAGGCAAAAACATTCAGTACTTC.

The rearrangement links TRBV3-1 to TRBJ1-1; possibly TRBD1 for D (5 bases). Germline loops: CDR1 LGHDT, CDR2 YNNKEL (reference sequence). CDR3 length: 14 amino acids. Between the trimmed V and J ends, which lost 0 bases and 4 bases, there was a span of 9 bases. The CDR3, as DNA: TGTGCCAGCAGCCAAGATCCAGGGCGCACTGAAGCTTTCTTT. Its translation is CASSQDPGRTEAFF.

Written as DNA, the CDR3 is TGCGCCAGCAGCTCCCCCGGACAGGGGGCTTACAATGAGCAGTTCTTC. As protein: CASSSPGQGAYNEQFF. The genes are TRBV5-1 and TRBJ2-1; TRBD1 matches at 11 bases. The V gene end was trimmed by 3 bases and the J gene end by 4 bases; junction bases not matched to a gene: 6. The germline V gene has CDR1 SGHRS and CDR2 YFSETQ. The CDR3 is made up of 16 amino acids.

J is TRBJ2-5 and V is TRBV6-1, with unresolved D. The DNA end is more similar to TRBJ2-7, so the J call may be wrong. In germline, CDR1 is MNHNS, CDR2 SASEGT. This CDR3 comprises 13 residues. The CDR3 DNA reads as TGTGCCAGCCTCCTCCAGTCCTCCTACGAGCAGTACTTC. Translated, it gives CASLLQSSYEQYF.

The CDR3 coding sequence is TGCAGCGTTGCCCCCCACAGGCAAGAGACCCAGTACTTC. Translated: CSVAPHRQETQYF. The chain is built from TRBV29-1 and TRBJ2-5, with a weak D call TRBD1 (5 bases). CDR1 is SQVTM and CDR2 is ANQGSEA in the germline V gene. V lost 4 bases and J 2 bases, leaving 11 bases between the germline ends. The CDR3 consists of 13 residues.